The 9 T cell receptor beta chains given below trace back to one sample, sequenced in a study of blood T cell repertoires in COVID-19. TCRdb's copy holds only in-frame clones and misses some; the assay was immunoSEQ multiplex PCR. The sample has just over 60,000 clones, 60% to 85% seen once; the top ten hold approximately 21%. The sequenced sample was peripheral blood. The receptors shown here come from a man aged 25 to 40 with COVID-19, enrolled during active disease.

This chain connects TRBV3-1 (or the pseudogene TRBV3-2) to TRBJ2-3; unclear D gene. V lost 4 bases, J lost 7 bases, and 12 bases lay in between. The CDR3 covers 13 residues. Germline V gene data show CDR1 as LGHDT and CDR2 as YNNKEL (reference sequence). Here the CDR3 DNA reads TGTGCCAGCAGCCGCTCCGACTGGAATACGCAGTATTTT. Its protein is CASSRSDWNTQYF.

The chain links TRBV5-1 to TRBJ1-1; D gene ambiguous. Trimming took 4 bases from V and 1 from J, leaving 17 bases between them. The V gene's germline CDR1 is SGHRS and CDR2 YFSETQ. The CDR3 consists of 16 residues. The CDR3 spells CASSTNWRHGNTEAFF. The DNA of the CDR3 is TGCGCCAGCAGCACGAACTGGCGGCACGGGAACACTGAAGCTTTCTTT.

This CDR3 reads CASSLTGAGETQYF. CDR3 nucleotides: TGTGCCAGCTCACTGACAGGGGCCGGGGAGACCCAGTACTTC. The chain links TRBV18 to TRBJ2-5; 8 nucleotides match TRBD1. Unmatched junction bases numbered 6, after V lost 4 bases and J lost 5 bases. CDR1 and CDR2 (germline): KGHSH, LQKENI. This CDR3 contains 14 residues.

The CDR3 protein is CASRKRDRTNTEAFF. CDR3 nucleotides: TGTGCCAGCAGGAAAAGGGACAGAACGAACACTGAAGCTTTCTTT. The chain recombines TRBV2 with TRBJ1-1, with 7 bases identical to TRBD1. J lost 1 base, V lost 6 bases, and 8 bases had no gene match. The CDR3 is made up of 15 amino acids. Germline CDR1 reads SNHLY; CDR2 reads FYNNEI.

CDR3 bases: TGTGCCAGCAGCTTTCGCGGGGGGGCCACAGATACGCAGTATTTT. Its translation: CASSFRGGATDTQYF. The rearrangement joins TRBV7-6 to TRBJ2-3, with 9 bases fitting TRBD2. Germline CDR1 SGHVS, CDR2 FNYEAQ. This CDR3 spans 15 amino acids. The V segment lost 3 bases and the J segment 2 bases; nucleotides outside the gene matches: 3. Drawing the rest from reference TRBV7-6 and TRBJ2-3, the complete variable domain is GAGVSQSPRYKVTKRGQDVALRCDPISGHVSLYWYRQALGQGPEFLTYFNYEAQQDKSGLPNDRFSAERPEGSISTLTIQRTEQRDSAMYRCASSFRGGATDTQYFGPGTRLTVL.

This clone was seen once. The J gene is TRBJ2-3, the V gene TRBV27; D is perhaps TRBD1 (5 bases). Between the trimmed V and J ends, which lost 5 bases and 4 bases, there was a span of 16 bases. The CDR3 spans 15 residues. Germline assignment: CDR1 MNHEY and CDR2 SMNVEV (reference sequence). CDR3 sequence: CASSTRTWGADTQYF. DNA for the CDR3: TGTGCCAGCAGTACCCGGACCTGGGGCGCAGATACGCAGTATTTT.

The chain has TRBV11-3 and TRBJ2-3, with 8 nucleotides matching TRBD1. This CDR3 contains 15 residues. Germline CDR1 reads SGHNT; CDR2 reads YENEEA. Unmatched junction bases numbered 4, after V lost 2 bases and J lost 3 bases. Here the CDR3 reads CASSLRTGITDTQYF. As DNA, the CDR3 is TGTGCCAGCAGCTTAAGGACAGGGATAACAGATACGCAGTATTTT.

The chain carries TRBV4-2 and TRBJ2-3, with 7 bases that match TRBD2. J lost 1 base, V lost 0 bases, and 7 bases had no gene match. This CDR3 spans 17 amino acids. Germline assignment: CDR1 LGHNA and CDR2 YNFKEQ. The CDR3 is CASSQDWGGTGTDTQYF. The CDR3 DNA reads TGTGCCAGCAGCCAAGATTGGGGGGGTACTGGCACAGATACGCAGTATTTT.

This clone was seen a single time. This chain connects TRBV7-2 to TRBJ1-3; 8 bases fit TRBD1. The junction had 6 bases not matched to a gene; V was cut back by 3 bases and J by 8 bases. The CDR3 sequence is 14 residues long. CDR1 is SGHTA and CDR2 is FQGNSA in the germline V gene. CDR3 amino acids: CASSLAGGRDTIYF. DNA of the CDR3: TGTGCCAGCAGCTTGGCAGGGGGCCGGGACACCATATATTTT. The variable domain in full, with the rest retrieved from reference TRBV7-2 and TRBJ1-3, is GAGVSQSPSNKVTEKGKDVELRCDPISGHTALYWYRQSLGQGLEFLIYFQGNSAPDKSGLPSDRFSAERTGGSVSTLTIQRTQQEDSAVYLCASSLAGGRDTIYFGEGSWLTVV.